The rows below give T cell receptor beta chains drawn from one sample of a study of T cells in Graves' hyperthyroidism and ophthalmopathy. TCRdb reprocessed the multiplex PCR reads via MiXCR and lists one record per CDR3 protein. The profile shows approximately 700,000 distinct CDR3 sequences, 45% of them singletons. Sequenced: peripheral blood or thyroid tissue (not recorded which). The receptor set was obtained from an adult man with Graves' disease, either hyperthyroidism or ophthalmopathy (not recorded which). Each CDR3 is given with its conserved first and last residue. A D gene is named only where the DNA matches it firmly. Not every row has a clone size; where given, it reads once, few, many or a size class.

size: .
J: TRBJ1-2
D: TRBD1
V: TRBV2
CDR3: CASSLRTGFGDGYTF
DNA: TGTGCCAGCAGTCTGCGGACAGGGTTTGGGGATGGCTACACCTTC

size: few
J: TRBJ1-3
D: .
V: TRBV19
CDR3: CASSMGDSYSGNTIYF
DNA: TGTGCCAGTAGTATGGGAGATTCCTACTCTGGAAACACCATATATTTT

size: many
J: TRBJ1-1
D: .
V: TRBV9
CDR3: CASSVAGGETEAFF
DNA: TGTGCCAGCAGCGTAGCGGGCGGAGAGACAGAAGCTTTCTTT

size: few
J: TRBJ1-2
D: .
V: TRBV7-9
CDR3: CASSRPGYLNYGYTF
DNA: TGTGCCAGCAGCCGTCCAGGGTATCTGAACTATGGCTACACCTTC

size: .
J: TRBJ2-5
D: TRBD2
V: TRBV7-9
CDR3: CASTLTGLSQYF
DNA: TGTGCCAGCACCTTGACGGGACTATCCCAGTACTTC

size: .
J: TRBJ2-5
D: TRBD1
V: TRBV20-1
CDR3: CSARGRQGQETQYF
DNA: TGCAGTGCTAGAGGGAGACAGGGCCAAGAGACCCAGTACTTC

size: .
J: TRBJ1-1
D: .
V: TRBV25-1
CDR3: CATSAGTANTEAFF
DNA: TGTGCTACTTCCGCCGGGACCGCTAACACTGAAGCTTTCTTT

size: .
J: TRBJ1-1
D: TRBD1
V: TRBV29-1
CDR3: CSVQKGQGGTEAFF
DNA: TGCAGCGTCCAGAAAGGACAGGGAGGGACTGAAGCTTTCTTT

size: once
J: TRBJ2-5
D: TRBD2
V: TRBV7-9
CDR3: CASSQETSGGSRETQYF
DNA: TGTGCCAGCAGCCAAGAAACTAGCGGGGGCTCAAGGGAGACCCAGTACTTC

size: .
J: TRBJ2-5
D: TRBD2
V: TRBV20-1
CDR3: CSARSGRASQETQYF
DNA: TGCAGTGCTAGGAGCGGGAGGGCCTCGCAAGAGACCCAGTACTTC

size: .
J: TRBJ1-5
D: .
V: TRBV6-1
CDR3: CASSEAVWYEHF
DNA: TGTGCCAGCAGTGAAGCGGTCTGGTACGAGCATTTT